These 9 T cell receptor beta chains share one sample of origin, sequenced in a study of regulatory T cells. Study conclusions and caveats: Hydrophobic residues at CDR3 positions 6 and 7 were enriched in conventional CD4+ T cells of CD3G-deficient patients.

No antigen has been assigned to these receptors. The primer mix had 52 TRBV and 13 TRBJ primers. TCRdb keeps only in-frame clones here, not all; method: immunoSEQ multiplex PCR. The sample gives 25,000 to 40,000 clones, over 85% of which show up once; about 0.96% is in the top ten. What was sequenced was conventional CD4+ T cells sorted from blood. These receptors were taken from a child under 10 years old with CD3G deficiency.

V and J are TRBV11-2 and TRBJ2-3, with TRBD1 matching 7 bases. The J segment lost 5 bases and the V segment lost 4 bases, leaving 6 bases of the junction unmatched. The CDR3 has 14 amino acids. Germline values: CDR1 SGHAT, CDR2 FQNNGV. The CDR3 DNA reads as TGTGCCAGCAGCTCGACAGGGTTCAGAGATACGCAGTATTTT. Translation gives CASSSTGFRDTQYF.

The CDR3 is CASSPSAPGEQYF. The CDR3 DNA reads as TGTGCCAGCAGTCCTTCGGCCCCCGGGGAGCAGTACTTC. The chain couples TRBV27 to TRBJ2-7; D not resolved. Germline V gene lookup returns CDR1 MNHEY and CDR2 SMNVEV (reference sequence). This CDR3 is built from 13 residues. The V and J ends lost 5 bases and 7 bases respectively, with 15 bases between them.

The rearrangement uses TRBV6-1 and TRBJ2-7; 8 bases align to TRBD2. The CDR3 has 15 amino acids. With 7 bases clipped from V and 3 bases from J, the junction kept 11 bases outside the gene matches. The V gene's germline CDR1 is MNHNS and CDR2 SASEGT. The CDR3 DNA reads TGTGCCAGCATGGTTAGTGCGGGAGGAGGCTACGAGCAGTACTTC. It translates to CASMVSAGGGYEQYF.

The J gene is TRBJ1-4, the V gene TRBV7-9; maybe TRBD1 (5 bases). Germline loops: CDR1 SEHNR, CDR2 FQNEAQ (reference sequence). V gave up 1 base and J gave up 8 bases, with 14 bases separating them. This CDR3 is built from 15 residues. DNA of the CDR3: TGTGCCAGCAGCTTAGGGCGGGGCGCGGGCGAAAAACTGTTTTTT. This gives the protein CASSLGRGAGEKLFF.

This clone is a singleton in its sample. The DNA of the CDR3 is TGTGCCAGCAGCTTAGGACGCCTTAATGAGCAGTTCTTC. Translation: CASSLGRLNEQFF. The chain joins TRBV7-8 to TRBJ2-1, with D uncertain. Trimming took off 1 base at V and 7 bases at J, with 8 bases between the two ends. Germline CDR1 SGHVS, CDR2 FQNEAQ. The CDR3 runs 13 residues.

The chain employs TRBV28 and TRBJ2-7; perhaps TRBD2 as D (6 bases). The CDR3 is 17 amino acids. From germline, CDR1 is MDHEN and CDR2 SYDVKM. The V gene lost 4 bases and the J gene lost 2 bases, with 21 bases spanning the gap. CDR3 sequence: CASSSMWWGDGPYEQYF. The CDR3 bases are TGTGCCAGCAGTTCGATGTGGTGGGGGGACGGTCCCTACGAGCAGTACTTC.

The V and J genes are TRBV6-1 and TRBJ1-2; the match to TRBD1 covers 7 bases. The CDR3 totals 14 residues. The trim removed 2 bases at V and 8 bases at J, leaving 8 bases unmatched. Germline CDR1 MNHNS, CDR2 SASEGT. The CDR3 DNA sequence: TGTGCCAGCAGTGAAATCGACAGGGTTCAAGGCTACACCTTC. As protein: CASSEIDRVQGYTF.

The rearrangement joins TRBV6-1 to TRBJ2-7; 7 nucleotides align to TRBD1. CDR3 length equals 14 residues. CDR1 and CDR2 (germline): MNHNS, SASEGT. The ends lost 5 bases at V and 3 bases at J; junction bases unmatched: 7. The chain's CDR3 is CASSSRDRYYEQYF. CDR3 nucleotides: TGTGCCAGCAGTTCCCGGGACAGATACTACGAGCAGTACTTC.

The chain employs TRBV18 and TRBJ2-4; D call uncertain. The germline CDR1 and CDR2 sequences are KGHSH and LQKENI. This CDR3 comprises 16 residues. With 0 bases removed from V and 0 bases from J, the gap between germline ends came to 9 bases. The CDR3 DNA reads TGTGCCAGCTCACCACCTCCCTTACTAGCCAAAAACATTCAGTACTTC. This encodes CASSPPPLLAKNIQYF.